These 23 T cell receptor beta chains came from one sample sequenced in a study of blood T cell repertoires in COVID-19. Some clones are missing from TCRdb's copy, which holds only in-frame ones; the method was immunoSEQ multiplex PCR. The repertoire consists of 100,000 to 150,000 clones, with roughly 79% occurring once and the leading ten covering 25%. Input material: peripheral blood. The origin of the receptors is a human donor in a cohort sampled during active COVID-19.

This clone was seen only once. The V and J genes are TRBV28 and TRBJ2-7; 9 bases map to TRBD1. The length of the CDR3 is 14 residues. Germline CDR1 MDHEN, CDR2 SYDVKM. V shed 5 bases and J 6 bases; nucleotides not matched to a gene: 8. The CDR3 loop is CASSHLGQGREQYF. The CDR3 bases are TGTGCCAGCAGTCACCTCGGACAGGGGCGCGAGCAGTACTTC.

The V and J genes are TRBV13 and TRBJ2-3, with 7 nucleotides matching TRBD2. There are 16 residues in the CDR3. The V segment lost 0 bases and the J segment 0 bases; nucleotides outside the gene matches: 3. Germline V gene data show CDR1 as PRHDT and CDR2 as FYEKMQ (reference sequence). Written as DNA, the CDR3 is TGTGCCAGCAGCTTAGGAGCAGCGGGAAGCACAGATACGCAGTATTTT. It encodes CASSLGAAGSTDTQYF.

The chain has TRBV6-5 and TRBJ2-7; TRBD1 aligns across 8 bases. Germline V CDR1 and CDR2: MNHEY, SVGAGI. The CDR3 is 14 amino acids. V trimming: 7 bases; J trimming: 5 bases; junction bases outside the gene matches: 10. This CDR3 reads CASIPRQGLNEQYF. As DNA, the CDR3 is TGTGCCAGCATCCCTAGACAGGGGTTGAACGAGCAGTACTTC.

V usage is TRBV5-1 and J usage is TRBJ1-1; TRBD1 matches 9 bases. Per the germline V gene, CDR1 is SGHRS and CDR2 is YFSETQ. With V trimmed by 3 bases and J by 6 bases, 6 bases remained unmatched. The CDR3 loop spans 14 amino acids. The CDR3 spells CASSSTGGPAEAFF. The DNA for the CDR3 is TGCGCCAGCAGCTCAACAGGGGGCCCGGCTGAAGCTTTCTTT. Using reference TRBV5-1 and TRBJ1-1 for the parts outside the CDR3, the full variable domain is KAGVTQTPRYLIKTRGQQVTLSCSPISGHRSVSWYQQTPGQGLQFLFEYFSETQRNKGNFPGRFSGRQFSNSRSEMNVSTLELGDSALYLCASSSTGGPAEAFFGQGTRLTVV.

This clone was observed a single time. Given the absence of the conserved phenylalanine or tryptophan at the CDR3 end, a read error is likely. The DNA is left out, because the CDR3 cannot be placed on it with certainty; the CDR3 is given as TCRdb lists it. The V and J genes are TRBV5-6 and TRBJ1-2. The V gene's germline CDR1 is SGHDT and CDR2 YYEEEE. The CDR3 is 13 amino acids in total, end residues counted. CDR3 sequence: CASSLSFSEGRVR.

This rearrangement joins TRBV5-6 to TRBJ2-7; 7 bases are shared with TRBD1. This CDR3 contains 14 residues. V lost 4 bases to trimming and J lost 1 base; unmatched junction nucleotides: 5. Per germline, CDR1 SGHDT and CDR2 YYEEEE. In DNA form, the CDR3 reads TGTGCCAGCAGCAGTACGGACAGGTCCTACGAGCAGTACTTC. Translated: CASSSTDRSYEQYF.

This clone was seen many times. The chain carries TRBV28 and TRBJ1-2, with 9 bases aligning to TRBD1. This CDR3 is 15 amino acids long. CDR1 MDHEN and CDR2 SYDVKM come from the germline V gene. Unmatched junction bases numbered 8, after V lost 2 bases and J lost 7 bases. CDR3 sequence: CASSLNYRGQIGYTF. The DNA for the CDR3 is TGTGCCAGCAGTTTAAACTACAGGGGGCAGATTGGCTACACCTTC.

The rearrangement links TRBV27 to TRBJ2-7, with D perhaps matching TRBD1 (6 bases). Germline CDR1 reads MNHEY; CDR2 reads SMNVEV (reference sequence). V was clipped by 6 bases and J by 1 base, with 7 bases between them. The CDR3 contains 12 residues. The CDR3 DNA reads TGTGCCAGCAGGACAGGATCCTACGAGCAGTACTTC. Amino acids: CASRTGSYEQYF.

The genes are TRBV6-5 and TRBJ1-1; D remains ambiguous. In germline, CDR1 is MNHEY, CDR2 SVGAGI. The CDR3 spans 12 residues. Between the trimmed V and J ends, which lost 5 bases and 3 bases, there was a span of 7 bases. The CDR3 protein is CASSREDTEAFF. CDR3 coding DNA: TGTGCCAGCAGTCGAGAGGACACTGAAGCTTTCTTT.

V gene TRBV6-5 combines with J gene TRBJ1-5, with no clear D. The germline V and J ends were trimmed by 6 bases and 2 bases, with 11 bases remaining between them. The V gene's germline CDR1 is MNHEY and CDR2 SVGAGI. The CDR3 runs 14 residues. The chain's CDR3 is CASRVSGGNQPQHF. In DNA, the CDR3 is TGTGCCAGCAGGGTTTCCGGGGGCAATCAGCCCCAGCATTTT.

This clone has only a few counts. The V and J genes are TRBV2 and TRBJ1-2; D gene unclear. Germline V gene sequence: CDR1 SNHLY, CDR2 FYNNEI. With 4 bases removed from V and 2 bases from J, the gap between germline ends came to 11 bases. This CDR3 is built from 14 residues. The CDR3 region has the DNA TGTGCCAGCAGTGGAGGGTCTTGGAACTATGGCTACACCTTC. It yields the protein CASSGGSWNYGYTF.

This rearrangement joins TRBV14 to TRBJ1-4; D uncertain. The CDR3 has 15 residues. Germline V gene data show CDR1 as SGHDN and CDR2 as FVKESK. V was clipped by 1 base and J by 8 bases, with 14 bases between them. CDR3 DNA: TGTGCCAGCAGCCAAGTGTCCGGGAAAGGAGAAAAACTGTTTTTT. Protein: CASSQVSGKGEKLFF. Based on the CDR3 plus reference TRBV14 and TRBJ1-4, the full variable domain is EAGVTQFPSHSVIEKGQTVTLRCDPISGHDNLYWYRRVMGKEIKFLLHFVKESKQDESGMPNNRFLAERTGGTYSTLKVQPAELEDSGVYFCASSQVSGKGEKLFFGSGTQLSVL.

V usage is TRBV7-9 and J usage is TRBJ1-1, with 8 bases identical to TRBD1. Germline V gene data show CDR1 as SEHNR and CDR2 as FQNEAQ (reference sequence). This CDR3 region has 12 residues. V was clipped by 4 bases and J by 7 bases; unmatched bases: 2. CDR3: CASSSGTGEAFF. In DNA form, the CDR3 reads TGTGCCAGCAGCTCCGGGACAGGTGAAGCTTTCTTT.

This clone was seen only a few times. The chain has TRBV19 and TRBJ1-5; 8 bases are shared with TRBD1. Germline lookup yields CDR1 LNHDA and CDR2 SQIVND (reference sequence). This CDR3 is 13 amino acids long. V shed 7 bases, J shed 4 bases, and the junction held 3 bases outside the gene matches. The CDR3, as DNA: TGTGCCAGTACCAGGACAGGGAATCAGCCCCAGCATTTT. This encodes CASTRTGNQPQHF.

This clone was recorded once. The V gene is TRBV19, the J gene TRBJ1-6, with 7 positions matching TRBD1. Germline V gene sequence: CDR1 LNHDA, CDR2 SQIVND (reference sequence). V shed 6 bases and J 5 bases; nucleotides not matched to a gene: 4. The length of the CDR3 is 14 residues. The CDR3 sequence: CASSPQGNNSPLHF. Here the CDR3 DNA reads TGTGCCAGTAGCCCACAGGGGAATAATTCACCCCTCCACTTT.

V is TRBV27 and J is TRBJ1-1, with D uncertain. The germline gives CDR1 MNHEY, CDR2 SMNVEV (reference sequence). The CDR3 runs to 15 residues. V dropped 2 bases and J dropped 4 bases, with 14 bases sitting between them. In nucleotides, the CDR3 is TGTGCCAGCAGTTTAAGGCCGGGTATGACCACTGAAGCTTTCTTT. Its protein is CASSLRPGMTTEAFF.

The V gene is TRBV29-1, the J gene TRBJ2-7; possibly TRBD2 for D (6 bases). V dropped 4 bases and J dropped 0 bases, with 10 bases sitting between them. Germline loops: CDR1 SQVTM, CDR2 ANQGSEA. The CDR3 consists of 13 residues. CDR3 amino acids: CSVGEASSYEQYF. The CDR3 nucleotides are TGCAGCGTTGGGGAGGCTAGCTCCTACGAGCAGTACTTC.

The chain links TRBV19 to TRBJ2-6, with a weak D call TRBD1 (6 bases). The V gene's germline CDR1 is LNHDA and CDR2 SQIVND (reference sequence). V dropped 6 bases and J dropped 2 bases, with 11 bases sitting between them. The CDR3 consists of 15 residues. The CDR3 loop is CASSPGDAGANVLTF. CDR3 in DNA: TGTGCCAGTAGCCCAGGGGACGCTGGGGCCAACGTCCTGACTTTC.

The chain carries TRBV6-5 and TRBJ1-1; D is unresolved. V lost 5 bases and J lost 0, with 10 bases in between. The CDR3 runs to 14 residues. CDR1 is MNHEY, CDR2 SVGAGI, per germline. The CDR3 protein is CASSLDSLNTEAFF. The CDR3 DNA sequence: TGTGCCAGCAGTCTCGACTCCCTGAACACTGAAGCTTTCTTT.

CDR3 region: CAIRTGLDTQYF. The CDR3 DNA is TGTGCCATAAGGACAGGGCTAGATACGCAGTATTTT. J is TRBJ2-3 and V is TRBV7-2; 8 bases are a match to TRBD1. CDR3 length equals 12 residues. The germline V gene encodes CDR1 SGHTA and CDR2 FQGNSA. Trimming at V came to 10 bases and at J to 5 bases, leaving 5 bases not matched to a gene.

The V call is TRBV10-1, the J call TRBJ2-2; TRBD2 aligns across 8 bases. V gave up 4 bases and J gave up 0 bases; unmatched junction bases: 10. The CDR3 length is 18 residues. Germline assignment: CDR1 WNHNN and CDR2 SYGVQD (reference sequence). The CDR3 loop reads CASSVRRPGLANTGELFF. CDR3 coding DNA: TGCGCCAGCAGTGTCCGACGTCCGGGACTAGCGAACACCGGGGAGCTGTTTTTT.

The J gene is TRBJ2-6, the V gene TRBV9, with 9 nucleotides matching TRBD1. Germline V lookup: CDR1 SGDLS, CDR2 YYNGEE. The CDR3 loop spans 16 amino acids. Trimming removed 4 bases from V and 0 bases from J; junction bases left unmatched: 2. The CDR3 is CASSSTGGSGANVLTF. As DNA, the CDR3 is TGTGCCAGCAGCTCGACAGGGGGCTCTGGGGCCAACGTCCTGACTTTC.

This clone was seen a handful of times. This rearrangement joins TRBV28 to TRBJ2-4, with TRBD2 matching 11 bases. The CDR3 sequence is 18 residues long. With 6 bases clipped from V and 0 bases from J, the junction kept 10 bases outside the gene matches. Germline-derived CDR1 and CDR2 are MDHEN and SYDVKM. CDR3 DNA sequence: TGTGCCAGCAGCCCACTAGCGGGGGCCCGACTAGCCAAAAACATTCAGTACTTC. Protein product: CASSPLAGARLAKNIQYF.